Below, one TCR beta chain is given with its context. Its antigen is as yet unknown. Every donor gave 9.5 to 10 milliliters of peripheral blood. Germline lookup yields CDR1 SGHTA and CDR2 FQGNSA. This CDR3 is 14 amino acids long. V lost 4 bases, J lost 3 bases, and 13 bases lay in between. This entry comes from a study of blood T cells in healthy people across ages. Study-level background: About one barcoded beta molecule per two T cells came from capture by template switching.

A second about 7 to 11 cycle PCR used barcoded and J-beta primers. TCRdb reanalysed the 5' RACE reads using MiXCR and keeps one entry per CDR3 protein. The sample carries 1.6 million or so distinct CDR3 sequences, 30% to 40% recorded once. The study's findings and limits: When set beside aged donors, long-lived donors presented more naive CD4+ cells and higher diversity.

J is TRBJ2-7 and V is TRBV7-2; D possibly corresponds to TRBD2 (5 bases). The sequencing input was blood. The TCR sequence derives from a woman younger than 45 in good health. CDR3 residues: CASSSERLGYEQYF. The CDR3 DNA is TGTGCCAGCAGCTCGGAGCGGTTGGGCTACGAGCAGTACTTC.